This T cell receptor beta chain originates from a study of OX40 agonist ivuxolimab in advanced cancers. The CDR3 covers 14 residues. Germline V lookup: CDR1 SEHNR, CDR2 FQNEAQ (reference sequence). The V gene lost 1 base and the J gene lost 2 bases, with 6 bases spanning the gap. As to this clone: Its target is not known.

Points from the study as a whole: On average, a greater number of expanded clones characterised CD8+ T cells relative to CD4+.

The method was immunoSEQ multiplex PCR; TCRdb's version includes in-frame clones alone and lacks a portion of them. The sample lists roughly 42,000 clones, 92% seen once, with about 16% in the top ten. The V call is TRBV7-9, the J call TRBJ1-3; unclear D gene. This sequence was found in an adult with an advanced solid tumor such as melanoma, head and neck, liver or kidney cancer. Sequencing was performed on CD4+ or CD8+ T cells sorted from blood, taken in a trial of the OX40 agonist ivuxolimab. CDR3 in amino acids: CASSLVGAGNTIYF. Here the CDR3 DNA reads TGTGCCAGCAGCTTAGTTGGGGCTGGAAACACCATATATTTT. Complete variable domain (other parts from reference TRBV7-9 and TRBJ1-3): DTGVSQNPRHKITKRGQNVTFRCDPISEHNRLYWYRQTLGQGPEFLTYFQNEAQLEKSRLLSDRFSAERPKGSFSTLEIQRTEQGDSAMYLCASSLVGAGNTIYFGEGSWLTVV.